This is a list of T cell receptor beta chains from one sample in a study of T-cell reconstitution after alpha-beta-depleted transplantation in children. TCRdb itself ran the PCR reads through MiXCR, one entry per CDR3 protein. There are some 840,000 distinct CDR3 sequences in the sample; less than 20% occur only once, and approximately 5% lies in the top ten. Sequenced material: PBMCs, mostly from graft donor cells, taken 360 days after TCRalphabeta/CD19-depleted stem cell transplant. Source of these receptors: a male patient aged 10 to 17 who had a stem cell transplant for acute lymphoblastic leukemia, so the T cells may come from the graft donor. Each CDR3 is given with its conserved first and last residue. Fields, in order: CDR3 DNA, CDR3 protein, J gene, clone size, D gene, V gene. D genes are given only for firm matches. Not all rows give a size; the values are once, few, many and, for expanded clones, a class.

TGTGCCAGCACGCCCGGGACAGCCTACTACGAGCAGTACTTC	CASTPGTAYYEQYF	TRBJ2-7	few	TRBD1	TRBV7-9
TGTGCCAGCAGCTTGGTTAGGCTAGCGGACTACAATGAGCAGTTCTTC	CASSLVRLADYNEQFF	TRBJ2-1	many	TRBD2	TRBV11-1
TGTGCCAGCAGCAACAGACAGGGAGGTCTGTTCTTC	CASSNRQGGLFF	TRBJ2-1	.	.	TRBV11-2
TGTGCCAGCAGCTTAGAGGTTCGAGGGATAAGGACACCCCTCCTCTTT	CASSLEVRGIRTPLLF	TRBJ1-6	.	.	TRBV11-2
TGTGCCAGCAGTTACCAGGGCGTAGGGTACGAGCAGTACTTC	CASSYQGVGYEQYF	TRBJ2-7	many	.	TRBV6-5
TGTGCCAGCAACAGGGGGCGGTCGGGGGAGCCTGAAGCTTTCTTT	CASNRGRSGEPEAFF	TRBJ1-1	few	TRBD1	TRBV12-3/TRBV12-4
TGTGCCTGTATAGGACAGCAAGACATGAACACTGAAGCTTTCTTT	CACIGQQDMNTEAFF	TRBJ1-1	.	.	TRBV6-1
TGCGCCAGCAGCTTGGAGGCCGGGTGGGGCACAGGGACGCAGTATTTT	CASSLEAGWGTGTQYF	TRBJ2-3	few	.	TRBV5-1
TGCGCCAGCAGGTTGCAACGAAAACTGTTTTTT	CASRLQRKLFF	TRBJ1-4	few	.	TRBV5-1
TGCGCCAGCAGCTTGCACCCGAGGGATACGCAGTATTTT	CASSLHPRDTQYF	TRBJ2-3	many	.	TRBV5-1
TGTGCCAGCAGCTCTCTAGCGGGGAAGAATGAGCAGTTCTTC	CASSSLAGKNEQFF	TRBJ2-1	few	TRBD2	TRBV7-3
TGTGCCACCAGTGATGCTAGTAGTCCCACAGATACGCAGTATTTT	CATSDASSPTDTQYF	TRBJ2-3	.	.	TRBV24-1
TGTGCCAGCAGTCCCCGGCCCCTGCCGGTAGAGACCCAGTACTTC	CASSPRPLPVETQYF	TRBJ2-5	once	.	TRBV25-1
TGCGCCAGCAGCGGGGGACAGGCAAGCACAGATACGCAGTATTTT	CASSGGQASTDTQYF	TRBJ2-3	few	TRBD1	TRBV5-1
TGCGCCAGCAGCCCACACTTAAATACGCAGTATTTT	CASSPHLNTQYF	TRBJ2-3	.	.	TRBV4-1
TGTGCCGGGACTCCAACGAACACCGGGGAGCTGTTTTTT	CAGTPTNTGELFF	TRBJ2-2	few	.	TRBV7-3
TGCGCCAGCAGCCTGGACAGGGTGGAAGCTTTCTTT	CASSLDRVEAFF	TRBJ1-1	few	TRBD1	TRBV5-1
TGTGCCAGCAGCCCCTTGACAGGGATACCCACCGGGGAGCTGTTTTTT	CASSPLTGIPTGELFF	TRBJ2-2	few	TRBD1	TRBV5-5
TGTGCCAGCAGAGACCATCGGACTAGCGGAACATTCTCCTACAATGAGCAGTTCTTC	CASRDHRTSGTFSYNEQFF	TRBJ2-1	few	TRBD2	TRBV11-1
TGCGCCAGCAGCTTGGGACTAGCGGGAGTCGGGGAGCAGTTCTTC	CASSLGLAGVGEQFF	TRBJ2-1	many	TRBD2	TRBV5-1
TGTGCCAGCAGCTTAGCAATGAGCTCTGGAAACACCATATATTTT	CASSLAMSSGNTIYF	TRBJ1-3	.	.	TRBV7-9
TGTGCCAGCAGCTTGGGCGGGAGGGGCGGTACGCAGTATTTT	CASSLGGRGGTQYF	TRBJ2-3	.	TRBD2	TRBV7-8
TGCAGTGCTAGAAGCCGGTACGCTGGGGCCAACGTCCTGACTTTC	CSARSRYAGANVLTF	TRBJ2-6	.	.	TRBV20-1